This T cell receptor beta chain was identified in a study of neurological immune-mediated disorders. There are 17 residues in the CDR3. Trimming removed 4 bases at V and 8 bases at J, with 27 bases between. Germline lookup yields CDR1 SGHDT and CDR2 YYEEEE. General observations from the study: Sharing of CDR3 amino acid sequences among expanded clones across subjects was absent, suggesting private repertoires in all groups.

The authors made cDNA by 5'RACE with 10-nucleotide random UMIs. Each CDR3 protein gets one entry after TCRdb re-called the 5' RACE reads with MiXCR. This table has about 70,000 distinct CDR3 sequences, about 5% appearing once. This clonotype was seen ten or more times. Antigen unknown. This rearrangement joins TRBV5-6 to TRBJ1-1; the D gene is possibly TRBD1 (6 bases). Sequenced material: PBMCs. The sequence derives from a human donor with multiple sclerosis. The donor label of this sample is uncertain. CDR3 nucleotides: TGTGCCAGCAGCGGGCTCCGGGACACTAGCCCGGGGGTCGAAGCTTTCTTT. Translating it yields CASSGLRDTSPGVEAFF.